These 27 T cell receptor beta chains came from one sample sequenced in a study of T cells in Graves' hyperthyroidism and ophthalmopathy. TCR beta CDR3 regions were amplified from RNA. RT-PCR in the first round (using the HTBI primer set) targeted the TCR CDR3. Via MiXCR, TCRdb re-called the multiplex PCR reads, giving one row per CDR3 protein. Of some 560,000 distinct CDR3 sequences listed, less than 15% are singletons. Sequencing was carried out using blood. The receptors were sampled from a woman aged 35 to 49 with Graves' hyperthyroidism.

There are a few counts of this clonotype. The V and J genes are TRBV20-1 and TRBJ2-4, with 7 bases aligning to TRBD2. The V gene end was trimmed by 6 bases and the J gene end by 6 bases; junction bases not matched to a gene: 11. The CDR3 length is 14 residues. Germline CDR1 reads DFQATT; CDR2 reads SNEGSKA (reference sequence). CDR3 amino acids: CSARTSAGGNIQYF. DNA of the CDR3: TGCAGTGCGAGAACTAGCGCCGGGGGAAACATTCAGTACTTC.

The chain uses TRBV9 and TRBJ2-7; no reliable D call. The CDR3 length is 13 residues. Germline lookup yields CDR1 SGDLS and CDR2 YYNGEE. V lost 0 bases and J lost 6, with 10 bases in between. CDR3: CASSVGSSPEQYF. The CDR3 DNA sequence: TGTGCCAGCAGCGTAGGGAGTAGCCCCGAGCAGTACTTC. Variable domain in full (rest from reference TRBV9 and TRBJ2-7): DSGVTQTPKHLITATGQRVTLRCSPRSGDLSVYWYQQSLDQGLQFLIQYYNGEERAKGNILERFSAQQFPDLHSELNLSSLELGDSALYFCASSVGSSPEQYFGPGTRLTVT.

In this sample, this clonotype turned up many times. The CDR3 loop is CASRTGSTAYGYTF. CDR3 sequence (DNA): TGTGCCAGTCGGACAGGGTCAACGGCGTATGGCTACACCTTC. The chain combines TRBV28 with TRBJ1-2, with 8 bases lining up with TRBD1. Germline CDR1 MDHEN, CDR2 SYDVKM. CDR3 size: 14 residues. The V segment lost 9 bases and the J segment 5 bases; nucleotides outside the gene matches: 11.

This clonotype was seen only a few times. This chain joins TRBV7-3 and TRBJ2-3; TRBD2 agrees at 7 bases. Trimming took 2 bases from V and 4 from J; bases not matched to a gene: 9. CDR1 SGHTA and CDR2 FQGTGA come from the germline V gene. The CDR3 runs to 16 residues. Here the CDR3 reads CASSLSGGSRADTQYF. The CDR3 region has the DNA TGTGCCAGCAGCTTATCTGGCGGGAGTCGGGCAGATACGCAGTATTTT.

This clonotype was recorded many times. The rearrangement links TRBV27 to TRBJ2-7; TRBD2 matches 13 bases. V was clipped by 5 bases and J by 2 bases; unmatched bases: 6. The CDR3 is 16 residues long. CDR1 is MNHEY, CDR2 SMNVEV, per germline (reference sequence). Written as DNA, the CDR3 is TGTGCCAGCAGTCCCAAGACTAGCGGGGGGACCTACGAGCAGTACTTC. It translates to CASSPKTSGGTYEQYF.

The chain uses TRBV3-1 and TRBJ2-1, with TRBD2 matching 10 bases. The V segment lost 0 bases and the J segment 1 base; nucleotides outside the gene matches: 12. Germline V gene lookup returns CDR1 LGHDT and CDR2 YNNKEL (reference sequence). The CDR3 is 20 residues long. The CDR3 loop is CASSQDRLAGVIDSYNEQFF. CDR3 nucleotides: TGTGCCAGCAGCCAAGATAGGCTAGCGGGAGTTATTGATTCCTACAATGAGCAGTTCTTC.

V and J are TRBV5-1 and TRBJ2-3, with D maybe TRBD2 (5 bases). Germline assignment: CDR1 SGHRS and CDR2 YFSETQ. The ends were cut back, 6 bases at V and 4 bases at J, with 15 bases in the middle. The CDR3 is 14 residues long. DNA for the CDR3: TGCGCCAGCACCTGGTCCGGACTCCCAGATACGCAGTATTTT. Encoded protein: CASTWSGLPDTQYF.

This clonotype has just a few counts. The chain recombines TRBV28 with TRBJ2-2; TRBD2 matches at 7 bases. The CDR3 is 17 amino acids. Germline V gives CDR1 MDHEN, CDR2 SYDVKM. Germline trimming cut 3 bases from V and 5 bases from J; bases unmatched to any gene: 12. CDR3 loop: CASSLVRFRGSTGELFF. In nucleotides, the CDR3 is TGTGCCAGCAGTTTGGTCCGCTTTCGCGGGAGTACCGGGGAGCTGTTTTTT.

This clonotype was counted at least ten times. V is TRBV30 and J is TRBJ2-5; 8 positions match TRBD2. V was clipped by 2 bases and J by 0 bases; unmatched bases: 2. Germline CDR1 and CDR2: GTSNPN and SVGIG (reference sequence). This CDR3 region has 14 residues. CDR3 in DNA: TGTGCCTGGAGTAGCGGGAGAGACCAAGAGACCCAGTACTTC. Encoded protein: CAWSSGRDQETQYF.

This clonotype was seen only a few times. V is TRBV13 and J is TRBJ2-7; 10 bases align to TRBD1. Germline values: CDR1 PRHDT, CDR2 FYEKMQ (reference sequence). Losses at the gene ends were 3 bases for V and 7 bases for J; bases not matched to a gene: 18. The CDR3 is 18 residues long. The CDR3 spells CASSLAAGTGVGNREQYF. For the CDR3, the DNA is TGTGCCAGCAGCTTGGCGGCGGGGACAGGGGTGGGTAATCGAGAGCAGTACTTC.

This clonotype showed up many times. The gene calls are TRBV27 and TRBJ2-7; D remains ambiguous. The ends were cut back, 0 bases at V and 2 bases at J, with 14 bases in the middle. The CDR3 is made up of 16 amino acids. Germline-derived CDR1 and CDR2 are MNHEY and SMNVEV (reference sequence). CDR3 sequence reads: CASSLSSGSIPYEQYF. The CDR3, as DNA: TGTGCCAGCAGTTTATCGTCGGGCAGTATACCCTACGAGCAGTACTTC.

This clonotype was seen only a few times. The chain uses TRBV19 and TRBJ1-5; D remains unclear. Trimming took off 8 bases at V and 0 bases at J, with 11 bases between the two ends. CDR1 and CDR2 from the germline V gene are LNHDA and SQIVND (reference sequence). The CDR3 consists of 14 residues. The CDR3 spells CASGTAYSNQPQHF. The CDR3 DNA sequence: TGTGCCAGTGGAACGGCATATAGCAATCAGCCCCAGCATTTT.

J is TRBJ1-6 and V is TRBV5-1; D possibly corresponds to TRBD1 (6 bases). Germline V lookup: CDR1 SGHRS, CDR2 YFSETQ. The CDR3 is 16 amino acids. V was trimmed by 3 bases and J by 6 bases, leaving 16 bases between them. The CDR3 sequence: CASSWGASDGNSPLHF. The CDR3 DNA reads as TGCGCCAGCAGCTGGGGGGCCTCTGATGGTAATTCACCCCTCCACTTT.

This clonotype has at least ten counts. The rearrangement uses TRBV11-2 and TRBJ2-7, with D tentatively TRBD2 (5 bases). This CDR3 region has 13 residues. V was pared by 1 base and J by 3 bases, with 7 bases between. Germline assignment: CDR1 SGHAT and CDR2 FQNNGV. The CDR3 protein is CASSLGGVYEQYF. CDR3 nucleotides: TGTGCCAGCAGCTTAGGGGGAGTCTACGAGCAGTACTTC.

At least ten counts were recorded for this clonotype. CDR3 bases: TGTGCCAGCAGTTTAGGACGGGGACTAGCGGGAGCTTACAATGAGCAGTTCTTC. Encoded protein: CASSLGRGLAGAYNEQFF. This sequence joins TRBV12-3 or TRBV12-4 and TRBJ2-1, with 14 bases aligning to TRBD2. The CDR3 is 18 amino acids. V gave up 1 base and J gave up 4 bases; unmatched junction bases: 6.

This chain joins TRBV3-1 and TRBJ2-1, with 8 bases matching TRBD1. The CDR3 runs 16 residues. Per germline, CDR1 LGHDT and CDR2 YNNKEL (reference sequence). J gave up 4 bases and V 4 bases, and 9 bases lay outside the gene matches. CDR3 in amino acids: CASSLDRGGQYNEQFF. The DNA of the CDR3 is TGTGCCAGCAGCCTCGACAGGGGAGGCCAATACAATGAGCAGTTCTTC.

This clonotype was detected a few times. The rearrangement links TRBV6-1 to TRBJ2-1; D unclear. Germline V CDR1 and CDR2: MNHNS, SASEGT. The CDR3 totals 12 residues. Trimming stripped 11 bases from V and 7 bases from J, with 15 bases between. The CDR3: CACGLGQNEQFF. The CDR3 DNA sequence: TGTGCCTGCGGTCTCGGGCAAAATGAGCAGTTCTTC.

V usage is TRBV14 and J usage is TRBJ2-1; 7 positions agree with TRBD2. Germline loops: CDR1 SGHDN, CDR2 FVKESK. The CDR3 length is 19 residues. The V and J ends lost 0 bases and 0 bases, in that order; junction bases with no gene match: 11. CDR3 region: CASSQDASGTSSSYNEQFF. CDR3 bases: TGTGCCAGCAGCCAAGATGCCAGCGGGACTTCGAGCTCCTACAATGAGCAGTTCTTC.

There are many counts of this clonotype. The J gene is TRBJ2-7, the V gene TRBV15; D could derive from TRBD1 or TRBD2 (5 bases each). Per germline, CDR1 LNHNV and CDR2 YYDKDF (reference sequence). The CDR3 sequence is 14 residues long. The V gene lost 4 bases and the J gene lost 7 bases, with 17 bases spanning the gap. CDR3 sequence reads: CATSKGTGTGEQYF. The CDR3 region has the DNA TGTGCCACCAGCAAAGGGACGGGGACGGGAGAGCAGTACTTC.

This clonotype was seen many times. The chain uses TRBV7-2 and TRBJ1-5, with D possibly being TRBD1 (5 bases). CDR3 size: 13 residues. V lost 8 bases and J 0 bases, leaving 8 bases between the germline ends. Germline-derived CDR1 and CDR2 are SGHTA and FQGNSA. The DNA of the CDR3 is TGTGCCAGCGCCAGGGATAGCAATCAGCCCCAGCATTTT. This encodes CASARDSNQPQHF.

This clonotype was seen at least ten times. The CDR3 spells CASSLSGRAWDTQYF. DNA for the CDR3: TGTGCCAGCAGTTTGAGCGGGAGGGCCTGGGATACGCAGTATTTT. This chain links TRBV28 with TRBJ2-3; 10 positions agree with TRBD2. The CDR3 has 15 amino acids. The germline V gene has CDR1 MDHEN and CDR2 SYDVKM. V gave up 3 bases and J gave up 6 bases; unmatched junction bases: 6.

This clonotype was found many times. The rearrangement joins TRBV5-1 to TRBJ2-7; D is ambiguous. The V gene lost 0 bases and the J gene lost 6 bases, with 16 bases spanning the gap. Germline CDR1 and CDR2: SGHRS and YFSETQ. This CDR3 has 15 amino acids. The chain's CDR3 is CASSLETTRSGEQYF. CDR3 nucleotides: TGCGCCAGCAGCTTGGAAACAACTCGCTCGGGCGAGCAGTACTTC.

This clonotype has ten or more counts. V usage is TRBV27 and J usage is TRBJ1-1; D call uncertain. Germline CDR1 and CDR2: MNHEY and SMNVEV (reference sequence). The CDR3 runs to 14 residues. The V gene lost 5 bases and the J gene lost 4 bases, with 14 bases spanning the gap. As DNA, the CDR3 is TGTGCCAGCAGTCTAGGATTTGATGGCACTGAAGCTTTCTTT. This gives the protein CASSLGFDGTEAFF.

The rearrangement uses TRBV10-1 and TRBJ1-1; no clear D gene. Germline lookup yields CDR1 WNHNN and CDR2 SYGVQD (reference sequence). V was trimmed by 0 bases and J by 4 bases, leaving 9 bases between them. This CDR3 is built from 14 residues. As DNA, the CDR3 is TGCGCCAGCAGTGAGTCTCCCGCGAGCACTGAAGCTTTCTTT. Protein product: CASSESPASTEAFF.

The gene calls are TRBV7-9 and TRBJ1-6; 11 nucleotides align to TRBD1. Germline CDR1 SEHNR, CDR2 FQNEAQ (reference sequence). After removal of 4 bases from V and 6 bases from J, the junction contained 2 bases not matched to a gene. The CDR3 extends over 15 amino acids. DNA of the CDR3: TGTGCCAGCAGCTCGGGGACAGGGGGTAATTCACCCCTCCACTTT. Translating it yields CASSSGTGGNSPLHF.

The chain is built from TRBV29-1 and TRBJ1-1; 8 nucleotides agree with TRBD1. The germline CDR1 and CDR2 sequences are SQVTM and ANQGSEA. The CDR3 is 13 residues long. Trimming cost V 4 bases and J 3 bases; bases outside gene matches: 4. The CDR3 DNA is TGCAGCGTTGGGGACAGGTTATACACTGAAGCTTTCTTT. Translated, it gives CSVGDRLYTEAFF.

This clonotype was seen a handful of times. The junction shows a germline mismatch at one end, possibly a read error. The J gene is TRBJ2-1, the V gene TRBV27, with 7 nucleotides matching TRBD2. The CDR3 contains 14 residues. CDR1 and CDR2 (germline): MNHEY, SMNVEV (reference sequence). CDR3 bases: TGTGCCAGCAGTTTATTAATGGCGGGGGATGAGCAGTCCTTC. Its translation is CASSLLMAGDEQSF.